A selection of T cell receptor beta chains follows, all from one sample in a study of cytomegalovirus exposure and HLA in healthy donors. Clones were read by immunoSEQ multiplex PCR, and TCRdb kept only the in-frame ones, dropping some. The sample contains roughly 140,000 clones, over 70% of which appear only once. Sample: PBMCs. The origin of the receptors is a man between 40 and 49 years old in good health and CMV-seropositive. The CDR3 runs from the conserved cysteine through the conserved F or W. A D gene is named only where the DNA matches it firmly. Clone size is not always given. Where it is, it says once, few, many or a class for expanded clones.

CDR3 DNA: TGTGCCAGTAGTCCTACAGCCGGACTAGCGGGGGGCATTGCCAATGAGCAGTTCTTC
CDR3 protein: CASSPTAGLAGGIANEQFF
clone size: .
V gene: TRBV19
J gene: TRBJ2-1
D gene: TRBD2

CDR3 DNA: TGCGCCAGCAGCCCCCTGTCGCGGGACAGCAGAACCTCTGGGGCCAACGTCCTGACTTTC
CDR3 protein: CASSPLSRDSRTSGANVLTF
clone size: once
V gene: TRBV5-1
J gene: TRBJ2-6
D gene: .

CDR3 DNA: TGTGCCAGCAGTTTACCCCACAGGGAAGCCTACAATGAGCAGTTCTTC
CDR3 protein: CASSLPHREAYNEQFF
clone size: few
V gene: TRBV28
J gene: TRBJ2-1
D gene: .

CDR3 DNA: TGTGCCAGCAACAGGTGGCCTAATTCACCCCTCCACTTT
CDR3 protein: CASNRWPNSPLHF
clone size: .
V gene: TRBV2
J gene: TRBJ1-6
D gene: .

CDR3 DNA: TGTGCCAGCAGCTTAGTGGGGGGGCTGCGCGCAGATACGCAGTATTTT
CDR3 protein: CASSLVGGLRADTQYF
clone size: .
V gene: TRBV7-2
J gene: TRBJ2-3
D gene: .

CDR3 DNA: TGTGCCAGCAGCCCGCTAGCGGGAGCGGCTCTCGAGCAGTACTTC
CDR3 protein: CASSPLAGAALEQYF
clone size: .
V gene: TRBV9
J gene: TRBJ2-7
D gene: TRBD2

CDR3 DNA: TGTGCCAGCAGTGTCACACTAGCGGCAGGAGTAGAGACCCAGTACTTC
CDR3 protein: CASSVTLAAGVETQYF
clone size: .
V gene: TRBV27
J gene: TRBJ2-5
D gene: TRBD2

CDR3 DNA: TGCGCCAGCAGCCCCTTTACAGCCACCGGGGAGCTGTTTTTT
CDR3 protein: CASSPFTATGELFF
clone size: .
V gene: TRBV10-1
J gene: TRBJ2-2
D gene: .

CDR3 DNA: TGTGCCAGCTTCAGGAACACTGAAGCTTTCTTT
CDR3 protein: CASFRNTEAFF
clone size: .
V gene: TRBV27
J gene: TRBJ1-1
D gene: .

CDR3 DNA: TGTGCCAGCAGCTTTGGACTAGCGGGAGCCCCGGGGGAGCTGTTTTTT
CDR3 protein: CASSFGLAGAPGELFF
clone size: .
V gene: TRBV7-6
J gene: TRBJ2-2
D gene: TRBD2

CDR3 DNA: TGTGCCTGGAGTGTAACAGAAAAACTGTTTTTT
CDR3 protein: CAWSVTEKLFF
clone size: .
V gene: TRBV30
J gene: TRBJ1-4
D gene: .

CDR3 DNA: TGTGCCAGCAGTCAGTATGTTGGGACAGGCTACGAGCAGTACTTC
CDR3 protein: CASSQYVGTGYEQYF
clone size: once
V gene: TRBV27
J gene: TRBJ2-7
D gene: TRBD1

CDR3 DNA: TGTGCCAGCAGTTTCTCCATTAGACAGGGGCGGCCTCAGCCCCAGCATTTT
CDR3 protein: CASSFSIRQGRPQPQHF
clone size: .
V gene: TRBV27
J gene: TRBJ1-5
D gene: TRBD1

CDR3 DNA: TGCGCCAGCAGGGTAGGGCAGGGGGCGCGGAACACTGAAGCTTTCTTT
CDR3 protein: CASRVGQGARNTEAFF
clone size: .
V gene: TRBV5-1
J gene: TRBJ1-1
D gene: TRBD1

CDR3 DNA: TGTGCCAGCAGCCCTAAGGGACAGAAGTATAGCAATCAGCCCCAGCATTTT
CDR3 protein: CASSPKGQKYSNQPQHF
clone size: .
V gene: TRBV9
J gene: TRBJ1-5
D gene: TRBD1

CDR3 DNA: TGTGCCAGCAGTACCGGGACAGACCAGCCCCAGCATTTT
CDR3 protein: CASSTGTDQPQHF
clone size: once
V gene: TRBV6-5
J gene: TRBJ1-5
D gene: TRBD1

CDR3 DNA: TGTGCCAGCAGCCGTTCGACAGGGGAAGAGACCCAGTACTTC
CDR3 protein: CASSRSTGEETQYF
clone size: few
V gene: TRBV7-8
J gene: TRBJ2-5
D gene: TRBD1

CDR3 DNA: TGTGCCAGCAATCCTGCCCGGGGGTCTAATGAAAAACTGTTTTTT
CDR3 protein: CASNPARGSNEKLFF
clone size: .
V gene: TRBV28
J gene: TRBJ1-4
D gene: .

CDR3 DNA: TGTGCCAGCAGCCACGCCAGGGGCTACTCCTACAATGAGCAGTTCTTC
CDR3 protein: CASSHARGYSYNEQFF
clone size: once
V gene: TRBV28
J gene: TRBJ2-1
D gene: .

CDR3 DNA: TGTGCCAGCTCACCACCAGGGGACAGGGTTCGAACCGGGGAGCTGTTTTTT
CDR3 protein: CASSPPGDRVRTGELFF
clone size: .
V gene: TRBV18
J gene: TRBJ2-2
D gene: TRBD1

CDR3 DNA: TGTGCCAGCAGCTCAAGGGGGGGTGGTCTCGTCCATGGCTACACCTTC
CDR3 protein: CASSSRGGGLVHGYTF
clone size: .
V gene: TRBV9
J gene: TRBJ1-2
D gene: .

CDR3 DNA: TGTGCCAGCAGCATTTCTAGCGTATACACCGGGGAGCTGTTTTTT
CDR3 protein: CASSISSVYTGELFF
clone size: .
V gene: TRBV7-6
J gene: TRBJ2-2
D gene: .